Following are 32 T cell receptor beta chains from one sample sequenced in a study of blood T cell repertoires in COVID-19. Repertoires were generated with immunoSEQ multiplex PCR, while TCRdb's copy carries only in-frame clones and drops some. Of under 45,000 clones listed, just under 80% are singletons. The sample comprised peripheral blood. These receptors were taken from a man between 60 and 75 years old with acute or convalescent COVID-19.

CDR3 sequence reads: CASTRGTGELFF. The DNA for the CDR3 is TGTGCCAGCACCAGGGGCACCGGGGAGCTGTTTTTT. The J gene is TRBJ2-2, the V gene TRBV2; tentatively, D is TRBD1 (6 bases). Germline CDR1 is SNHLY and CDR2 is FYNNEI. Between the trimmed V and J ends, which lost 7 bases and 4 bases, there was a span of 7 bases. This CDR3 has 12 residues.

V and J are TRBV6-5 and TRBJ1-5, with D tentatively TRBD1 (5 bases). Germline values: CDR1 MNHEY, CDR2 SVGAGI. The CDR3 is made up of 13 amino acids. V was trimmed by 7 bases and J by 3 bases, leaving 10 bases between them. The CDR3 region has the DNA TGTGCCAGCACAGTCAGGGTCAATCAGCCCCAGCATTTT. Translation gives CASTVRVNQPQHF.

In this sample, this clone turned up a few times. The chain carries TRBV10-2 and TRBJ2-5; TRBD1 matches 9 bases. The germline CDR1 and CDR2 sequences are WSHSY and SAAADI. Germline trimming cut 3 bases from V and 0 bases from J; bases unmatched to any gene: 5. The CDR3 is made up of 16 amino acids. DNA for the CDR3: TGCGCCAGCAGTGAAGGGGACAGGGTGTACCAAGAGACCCAGTACTTC. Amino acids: CASSEGDRVYQETQYF.

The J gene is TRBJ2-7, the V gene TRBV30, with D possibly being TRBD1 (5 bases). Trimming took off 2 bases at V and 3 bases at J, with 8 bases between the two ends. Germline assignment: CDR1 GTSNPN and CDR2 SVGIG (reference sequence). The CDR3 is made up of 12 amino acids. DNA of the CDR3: TGTGCCTGGAGTTCCCAGGGCTACGAGCAGTACTTC. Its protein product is CAWSSQGYEQYF. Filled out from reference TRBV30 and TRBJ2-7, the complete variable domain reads SQTIHQWPATLVQPVGSPLSLECTVEGTSNPNLYWYRQAAGRGLQLLFYSVGIGQISSEVPQNLSASRPQDRQFILSSKKLLLSDSGFYLCAWSSQGYEQYFGPGTRLTVT.

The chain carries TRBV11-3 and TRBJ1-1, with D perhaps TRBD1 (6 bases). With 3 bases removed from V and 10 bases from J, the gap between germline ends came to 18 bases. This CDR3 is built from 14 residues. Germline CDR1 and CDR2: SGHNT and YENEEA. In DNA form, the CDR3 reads TGTGCCAGCAGCTTGGATCCGGGACAAGAGGGAGCTTTCTTT. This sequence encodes CASSLDPGQEGAFF.

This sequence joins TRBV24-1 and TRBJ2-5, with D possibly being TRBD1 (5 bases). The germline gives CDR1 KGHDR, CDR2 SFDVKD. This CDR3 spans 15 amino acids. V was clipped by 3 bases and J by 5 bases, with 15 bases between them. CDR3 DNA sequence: TGTGCCACCAGTGATCACAGGACGGCGAGGGAGACCCAGTACTTC. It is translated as CATSDHRTARETQYF.

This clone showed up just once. The CDR3 coding sequence is TGTGCCAGCAGCCTTAGGACTAGCGGGGGAGATACGCAGTATTTT. Protein: CASSLRTSGGDTQYF. The genes are TRBV7-6 and TRBJ2-3, with 13 nucleotides matching TRBD2. Germline values: CDR1 SGHVS, CDR2 FNYEAQ. V was clipped by 5 bases and J by 5 bases; unmatched bases: 4. This CDR3 spans 15 amino acids. Together with reference TRBV7-6 and TRBJ2-3, the CDR3 gives the full variable domain: GAGVSQSPRYKVTKRGQDVALRCDPISGHVSLYWYRQALGQGPEFLTYFNYEAQQDKSGLPNDRFSAERPEGSISTLTIQRTEQRDSAMYRCASSLRTSGGDTQYFGPGTRLTVL.

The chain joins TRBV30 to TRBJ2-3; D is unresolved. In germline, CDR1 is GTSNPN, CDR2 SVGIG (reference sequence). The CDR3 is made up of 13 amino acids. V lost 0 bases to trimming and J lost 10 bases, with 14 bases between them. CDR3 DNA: TGTGCCTGGAGTGTGTCCGCACTGGTAGCGCAGTATTTT. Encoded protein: CAWSVSALVAQYF.

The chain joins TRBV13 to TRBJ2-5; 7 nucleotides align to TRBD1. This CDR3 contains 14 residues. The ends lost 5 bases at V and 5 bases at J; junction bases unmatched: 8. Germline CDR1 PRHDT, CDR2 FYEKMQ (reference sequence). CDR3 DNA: TGTGCCAGCAGCACCCGACAGGGCGGGGAGACCCAGTACTTC. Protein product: CASSTRQGGETQYF.

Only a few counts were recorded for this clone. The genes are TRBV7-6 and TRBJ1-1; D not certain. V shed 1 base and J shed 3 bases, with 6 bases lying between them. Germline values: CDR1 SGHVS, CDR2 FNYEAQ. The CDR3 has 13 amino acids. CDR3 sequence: CASSLGRHTEAFF. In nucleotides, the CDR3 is TGTGCCAGCAGCTTAGGGCGGCACACTGAAGCTTTCTTT. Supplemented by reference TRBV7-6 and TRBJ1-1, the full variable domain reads GAGVSQSPRYKVTKRGQDVALRCDPISGHVSLYWYRQALGQGPEFLTYFNYEAQQDKSGLPNDRFSAERPEGSISTLTIQRTEQRDSAMYRCASSLGRHTEAFFGQGTRLTVV.

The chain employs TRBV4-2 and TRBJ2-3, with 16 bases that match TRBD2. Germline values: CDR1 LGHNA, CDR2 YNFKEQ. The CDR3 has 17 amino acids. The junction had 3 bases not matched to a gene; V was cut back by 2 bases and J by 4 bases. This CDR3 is CASSQWGLAGGADTQYF. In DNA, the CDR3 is TGTGCCAGCAGCCAATGGGGACTAGCGGGAGGGGCAGATACGCAGTATTTT.

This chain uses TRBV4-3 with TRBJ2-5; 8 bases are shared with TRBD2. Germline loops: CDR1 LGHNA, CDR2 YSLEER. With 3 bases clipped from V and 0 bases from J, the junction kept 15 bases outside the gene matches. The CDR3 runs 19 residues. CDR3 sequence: CASSQFLEAGRAYQETQYF. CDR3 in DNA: TGCGCCAGCAGCCAGTTCCTAGAGGCCGGGAGGGCGTACCAAGAGACCCAGTACTTC.

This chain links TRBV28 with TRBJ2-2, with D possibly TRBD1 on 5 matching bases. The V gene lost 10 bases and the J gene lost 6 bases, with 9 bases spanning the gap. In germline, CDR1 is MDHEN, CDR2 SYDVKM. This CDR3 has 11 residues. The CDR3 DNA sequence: TGTGCCATCTTAGGGGCCGGGGAGCTGTTTTTT. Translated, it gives CAILGAGELFF. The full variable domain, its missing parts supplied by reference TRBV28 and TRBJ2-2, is DVKVTQSSRYLVKRTGEKVFLECVQDMDHENMFWYRQDPGLGLRLIYFSYDVKMKEKGDIPEGYSVSREKKERFSLILESASTNQTSMYLCAILGAGELFFGEGSRLTVL.

CDR3 in amino acids: CASSGTSGKNEQFF. The CDR3 bases are TGTGCCAGCAGTGGGACTAGCGGGAAAAATGAGCAGTTCTTC. The chain employs TRBV28 and TRBJ2-1, with 13 nucleotides matching TRBD2. The germline gives CDR1 MDHEN, CDR2 SYDVKM. The CDR3 sequence is 14 residues long. J was trimmed by 7 bases and V by 5 bases; bases with no gene match: 2.

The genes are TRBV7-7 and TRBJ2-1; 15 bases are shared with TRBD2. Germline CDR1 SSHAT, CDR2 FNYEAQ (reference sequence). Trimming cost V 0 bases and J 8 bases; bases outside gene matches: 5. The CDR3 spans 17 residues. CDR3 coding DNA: TGTGCCAGCAGCTTAGCGCTTGGGACTAGCGGGAGGCATGAGCAGTTCTTC. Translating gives CASSLALGTSGRHEQFF.

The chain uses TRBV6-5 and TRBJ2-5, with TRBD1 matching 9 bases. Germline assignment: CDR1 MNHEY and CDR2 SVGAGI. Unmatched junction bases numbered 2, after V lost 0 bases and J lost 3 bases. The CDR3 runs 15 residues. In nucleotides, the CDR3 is TGTGCCAGCAGTTACTCAGGACAGGGGAAAGAGACCCAGTACTTC. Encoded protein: CASSYSGQGKETQYF.

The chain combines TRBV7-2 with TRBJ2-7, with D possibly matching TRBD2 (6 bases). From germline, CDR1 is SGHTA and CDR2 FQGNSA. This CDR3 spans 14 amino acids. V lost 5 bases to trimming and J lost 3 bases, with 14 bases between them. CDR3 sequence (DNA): TGTGCCAGCAGCCGGACATCGGGACTCTACGAGCAGTACTTC. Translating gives CASSRTSGLYEQYF.

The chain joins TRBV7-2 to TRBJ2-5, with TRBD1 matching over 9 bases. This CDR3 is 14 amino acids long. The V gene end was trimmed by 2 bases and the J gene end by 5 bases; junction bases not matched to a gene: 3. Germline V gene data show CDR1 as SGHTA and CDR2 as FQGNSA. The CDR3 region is CASSLNRGRETQYF. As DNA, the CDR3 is TGTGCCAGCAGCTTAAACAGGGGGCGGGAGACCCAGTACTTC.

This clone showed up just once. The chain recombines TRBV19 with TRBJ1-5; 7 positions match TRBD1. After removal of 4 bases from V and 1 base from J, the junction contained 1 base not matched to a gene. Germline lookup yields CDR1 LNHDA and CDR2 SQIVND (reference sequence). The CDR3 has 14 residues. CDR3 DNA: TGTGCCAGTAGTAAGGGGGCGAGCAATCAGCCCCAGCATTTT. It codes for CASSKGASNQPQHF.

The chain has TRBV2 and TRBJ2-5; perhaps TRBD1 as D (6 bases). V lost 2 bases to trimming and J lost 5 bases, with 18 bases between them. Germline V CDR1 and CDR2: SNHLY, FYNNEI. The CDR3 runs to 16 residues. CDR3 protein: CASSETYKGVGETQYF. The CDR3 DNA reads TGTGCCAGCAGTGAAACTTATAAGGGGGTAGGGGAGACCCAGTACTTC.

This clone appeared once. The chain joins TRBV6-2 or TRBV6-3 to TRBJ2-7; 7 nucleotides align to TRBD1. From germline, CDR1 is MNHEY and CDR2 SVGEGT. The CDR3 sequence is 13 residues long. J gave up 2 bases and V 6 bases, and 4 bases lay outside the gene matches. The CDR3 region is CASSRTGAYEQYF. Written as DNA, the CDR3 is TGTGCCAGCAGCCGGACAGGAGCCTACGAGCAGTACTTC.

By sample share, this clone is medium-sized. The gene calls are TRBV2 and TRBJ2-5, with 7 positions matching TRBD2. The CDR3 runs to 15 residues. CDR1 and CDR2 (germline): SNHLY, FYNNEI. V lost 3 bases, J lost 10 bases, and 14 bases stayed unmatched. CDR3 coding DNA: TGTGCCAGCAGTGAGAGGGAGGTAGCGGGCGGGGTCCAGTACTTC. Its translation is CASSEREVAGGVQYF.

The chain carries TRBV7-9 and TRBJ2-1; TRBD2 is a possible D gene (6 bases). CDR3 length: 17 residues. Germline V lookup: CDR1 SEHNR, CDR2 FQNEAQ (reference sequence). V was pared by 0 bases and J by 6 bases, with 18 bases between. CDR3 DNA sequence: TGTGCCAGCAGCTTAGCGGCGGGATCATTCTTACCCAATGAGCAGTTCTTC. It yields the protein CASSLAAGSFLPNEQFF.

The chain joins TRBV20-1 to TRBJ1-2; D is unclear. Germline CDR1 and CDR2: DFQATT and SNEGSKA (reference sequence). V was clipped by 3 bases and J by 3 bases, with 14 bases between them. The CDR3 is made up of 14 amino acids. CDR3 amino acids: CSASVGSRDYGYTF. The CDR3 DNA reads TGCAGTGCTAGTGTGGGCAGTCGAGACTATGGCTACACCTTC.

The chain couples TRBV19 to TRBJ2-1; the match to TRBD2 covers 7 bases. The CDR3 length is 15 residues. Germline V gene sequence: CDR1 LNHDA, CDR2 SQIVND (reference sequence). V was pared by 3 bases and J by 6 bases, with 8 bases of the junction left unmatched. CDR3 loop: CASSIGLGRGNEQFF. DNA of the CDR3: TGTGCCAGTAGTATCGGGCTAGGGAGGGGCAATGAGCAGTTCTTC.

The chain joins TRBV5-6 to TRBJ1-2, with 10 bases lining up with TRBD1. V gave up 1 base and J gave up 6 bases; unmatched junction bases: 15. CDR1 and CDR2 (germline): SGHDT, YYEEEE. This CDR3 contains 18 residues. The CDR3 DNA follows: TGTGCCAGCAGCTTGAGTGGGACAGGGGCCCCAAGGGGTGATGGCTACACCTTC. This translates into CASSLSGTGAPRGDGYTF.

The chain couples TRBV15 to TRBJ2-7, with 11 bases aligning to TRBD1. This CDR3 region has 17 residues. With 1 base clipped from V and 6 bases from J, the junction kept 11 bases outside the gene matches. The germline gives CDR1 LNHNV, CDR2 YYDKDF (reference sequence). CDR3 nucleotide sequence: TGTGCCACCAGCAGAGTAAGGTCGGGGACAGGGGGTTTCGAGCAGTACTTC. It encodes CATSRVRSGTGGFEQYF.

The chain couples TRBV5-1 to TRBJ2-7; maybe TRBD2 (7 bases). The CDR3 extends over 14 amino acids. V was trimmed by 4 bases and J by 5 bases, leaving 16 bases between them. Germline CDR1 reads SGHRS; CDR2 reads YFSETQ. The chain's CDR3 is CASSLGPGGNEQYF. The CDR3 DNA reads TGCGCCAGCAGCCTCGGACCGGGGGGCAACGAGCAGTACTTC.

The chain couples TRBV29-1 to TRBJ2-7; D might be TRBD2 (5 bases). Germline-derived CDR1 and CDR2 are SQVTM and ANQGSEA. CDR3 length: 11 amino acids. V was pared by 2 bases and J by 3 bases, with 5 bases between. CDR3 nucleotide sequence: TGCAGCGTTGAACGGGGCTACGAGCAGTACTTC. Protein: CSVERGYEQYF.

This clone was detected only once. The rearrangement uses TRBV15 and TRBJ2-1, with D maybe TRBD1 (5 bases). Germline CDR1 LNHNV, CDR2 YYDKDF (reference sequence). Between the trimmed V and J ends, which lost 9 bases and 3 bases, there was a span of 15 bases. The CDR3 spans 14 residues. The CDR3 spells CATVDSTNYNEQFF. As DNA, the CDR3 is TGTGCCACGGTAGACAGTACGAACTACAATGAGCAGTTCTTC.

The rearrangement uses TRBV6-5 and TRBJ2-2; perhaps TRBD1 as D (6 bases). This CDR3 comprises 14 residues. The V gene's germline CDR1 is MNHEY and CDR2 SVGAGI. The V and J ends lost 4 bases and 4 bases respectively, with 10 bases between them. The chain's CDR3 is CASSSGTFTGELFF. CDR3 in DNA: TGTGCCAGCAGTTCCGGGACATTCACCGGGGAGCTGTTTTTT.

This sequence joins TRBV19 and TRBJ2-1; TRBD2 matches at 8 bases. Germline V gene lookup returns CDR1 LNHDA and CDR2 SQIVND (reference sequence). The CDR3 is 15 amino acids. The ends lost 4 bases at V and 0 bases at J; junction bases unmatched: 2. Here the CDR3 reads CASSKSGSSYNEQFF. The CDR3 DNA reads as TGTGCCAGTAGTAAAAGCGGGAGCTCCTACAATGAGCAGTTCTTC.